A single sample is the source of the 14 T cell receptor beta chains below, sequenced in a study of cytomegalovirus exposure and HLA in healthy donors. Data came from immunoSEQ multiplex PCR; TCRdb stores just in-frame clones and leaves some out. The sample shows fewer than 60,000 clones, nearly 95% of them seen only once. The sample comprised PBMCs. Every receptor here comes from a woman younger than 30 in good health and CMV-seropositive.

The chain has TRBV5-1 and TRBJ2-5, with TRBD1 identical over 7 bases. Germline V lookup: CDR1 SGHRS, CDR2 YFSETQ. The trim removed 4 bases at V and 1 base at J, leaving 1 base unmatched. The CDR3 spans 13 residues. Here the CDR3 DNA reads TGCGCCAGCAGCCCAGGGGGCCAAGAGACCCAGTACTTC. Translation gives CASSPGGQETQYF. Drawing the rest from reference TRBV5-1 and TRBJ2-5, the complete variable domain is KAGVTQTPRYLIKTRGQQVTLSCSPISGHRSVSWYQQTPGQGLQFLFEYFSETQRNKGNFPGRFSGRQFSNSRSEMNVSTLELGDSALYLCASSPGGQETQYFGPGTRLLVL.

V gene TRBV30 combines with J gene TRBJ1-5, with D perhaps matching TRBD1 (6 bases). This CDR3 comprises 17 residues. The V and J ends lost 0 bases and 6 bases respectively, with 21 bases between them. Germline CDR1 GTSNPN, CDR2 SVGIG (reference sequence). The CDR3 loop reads CAWSVFPVRGGSQPQHF. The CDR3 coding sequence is TGTGCCTGGAGTGTATTTCCGGTTCGAGGGGGTTCTCAGCCCCAGCATTTT.

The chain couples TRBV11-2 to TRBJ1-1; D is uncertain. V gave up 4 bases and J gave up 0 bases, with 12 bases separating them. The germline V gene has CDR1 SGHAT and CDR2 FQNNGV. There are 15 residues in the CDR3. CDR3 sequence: CASSSRGTMNTEAFF. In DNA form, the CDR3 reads TGTGCCAGCAGCTCCCGCGGAACCATGAACACTGAAGCTTTCTTT.

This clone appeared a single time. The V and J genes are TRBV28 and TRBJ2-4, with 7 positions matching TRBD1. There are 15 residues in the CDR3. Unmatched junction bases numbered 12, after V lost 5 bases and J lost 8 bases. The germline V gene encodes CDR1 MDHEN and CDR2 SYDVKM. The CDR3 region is CASSPRQGRGDIQYF. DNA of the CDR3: TGTGCCAGCAGTCCAAGACAGGGTCGGGGAGACATTCAGTACTTC.

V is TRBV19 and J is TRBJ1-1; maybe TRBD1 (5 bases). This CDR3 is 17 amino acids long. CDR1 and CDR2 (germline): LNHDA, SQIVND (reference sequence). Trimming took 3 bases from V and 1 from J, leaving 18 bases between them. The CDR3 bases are TGTGCCAGTAGTATGGAACGCGCAGGGAAGTCGAACACTGAAGCTTTCTTT. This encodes CASSMERAGKSNTEAFF.

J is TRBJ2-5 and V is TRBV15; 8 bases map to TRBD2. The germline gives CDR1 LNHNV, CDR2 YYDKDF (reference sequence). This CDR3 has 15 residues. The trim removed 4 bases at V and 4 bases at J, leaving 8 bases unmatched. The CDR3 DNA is TGTGCCACCAGCAAGGGAGCGGGGGTGGTAGAGACCCAGTACTTC. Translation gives CATSKGAGVVETQYF.

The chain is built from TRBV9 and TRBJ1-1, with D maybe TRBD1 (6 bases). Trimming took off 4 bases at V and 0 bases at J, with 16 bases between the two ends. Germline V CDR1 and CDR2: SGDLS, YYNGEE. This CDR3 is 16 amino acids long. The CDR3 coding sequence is TGTGCCAGCAGCCCAGGGACAAACGGCATGAACACTGAAGCTTTCTTT. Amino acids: CASSPGTNGMNTEAFF.

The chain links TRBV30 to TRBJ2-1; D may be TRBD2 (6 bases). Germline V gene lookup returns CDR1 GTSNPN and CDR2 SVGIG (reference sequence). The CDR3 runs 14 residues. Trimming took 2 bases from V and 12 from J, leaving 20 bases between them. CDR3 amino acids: CAWSSRRAGLLQFF. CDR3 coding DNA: TGTGCCTGGAGTAGTAGGAGGGCCGGTCTTTTGCAGTTCTTC.

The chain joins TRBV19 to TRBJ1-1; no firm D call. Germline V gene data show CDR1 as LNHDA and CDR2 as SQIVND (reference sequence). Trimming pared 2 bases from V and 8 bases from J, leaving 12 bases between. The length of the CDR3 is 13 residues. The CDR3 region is CASSIPRSREAFF. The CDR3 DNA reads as TGTGCCAGTAGTATACCTCGGAGCAGAGAAGCTTTCTTT.

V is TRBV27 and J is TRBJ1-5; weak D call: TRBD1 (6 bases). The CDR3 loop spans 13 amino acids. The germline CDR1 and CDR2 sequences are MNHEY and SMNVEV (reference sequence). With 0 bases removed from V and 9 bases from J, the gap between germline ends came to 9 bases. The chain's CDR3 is CASSLSRGGPQHF. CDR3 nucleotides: TGTGCCAGCAGTTTATCGAGGGGGGGGCCCCAGCATTTT.

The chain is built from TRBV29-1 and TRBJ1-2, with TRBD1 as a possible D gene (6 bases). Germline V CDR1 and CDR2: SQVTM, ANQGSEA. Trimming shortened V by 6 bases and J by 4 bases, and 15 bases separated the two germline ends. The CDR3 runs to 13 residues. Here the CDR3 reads CSVLTDRTYGYTF. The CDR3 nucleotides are TGCAGCGTACTCACAGACAGGACCTATGGCTACACCTTC. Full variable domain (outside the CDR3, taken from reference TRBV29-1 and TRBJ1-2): SAVISQKPSRDICQRGTSLTIQCQVDSQVTMMFWYRQQPGQSLTLIATANQGSEATYESGFVIDKFPISRPNLTFSTLTVSNMSPEDSSIYLCSVLTDRTYGYTFGSGTRLTVV.

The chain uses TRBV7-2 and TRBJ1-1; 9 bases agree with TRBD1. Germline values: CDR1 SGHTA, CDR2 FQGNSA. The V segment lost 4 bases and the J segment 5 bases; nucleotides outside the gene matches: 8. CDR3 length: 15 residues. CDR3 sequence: CASSSYAGQGTEAFF. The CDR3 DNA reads TGTGCCAGCAGCTCCTACGCCGGACAGGGGACTGAAGCTTTCTTT.

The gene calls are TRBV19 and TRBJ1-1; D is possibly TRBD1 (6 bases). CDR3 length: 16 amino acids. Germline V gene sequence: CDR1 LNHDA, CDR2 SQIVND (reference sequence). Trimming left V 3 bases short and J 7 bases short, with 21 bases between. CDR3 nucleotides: TGTGCCAGTAGTATGATACAGGGTGTTGGTAGGGTTGAAGCTTTCTTT. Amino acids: CASSMIQGVGRVEAFF.

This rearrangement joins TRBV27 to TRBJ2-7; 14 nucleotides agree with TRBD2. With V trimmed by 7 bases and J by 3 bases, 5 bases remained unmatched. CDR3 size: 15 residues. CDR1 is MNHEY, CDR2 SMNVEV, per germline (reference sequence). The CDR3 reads CASTLGTSGSYEQYF. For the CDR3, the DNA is TGTGCCAGCACCCTAGGGACTAGCGGGAGCTACGAGCAGTACTTC.